This T cell receptor (beta chain) was sequenced in a study of cytomegalovirus exposure and HLA in healthy donors. Turning to the study itself: Researchers previously reported finding fewer than 140 million unique TCR beta sequences from 150 million to 200 million T cells. General study findings and limits: TCR beta chains numbering 164 were designated cytomegalovirus-associated. The study assumed roughly uniform donor sequencing depth for presence/absence analyses.

As for this clone: The antigen is undetermined.

CDR1 is SGHRS and CDR2 is YFSETQ in the germline V gene. The CDR3 is made up of 16 amino acids. V shed 2 bases, J shed 3 bases, and the junction held 4 bases outside the gene matches. Use of 60 Vbeta and 13 Jbeta primers characterized the PCR. The repertoire was sequenced with immunoSEQ multiplex PCR; TCRdb's copy has only in-frame clones and lacks some. This sample has approximately 120,000 clones; approximately 80% occur once, and the top ten carry 3.6%. The V and J genes are TRBV5-1 and TRBJ2-3; 12 nucleotides agree with TRBD2. This TCR came from a man aged 40-55 years in good health and CMV-seronegative. The specimen sequenced was PBMCs. The CDR3 coding sequence is TGCGCCAGCAGCTTTCCTAGCGGGGGGGAGACAGATACGCAGTATTTT. Protein sequence: CASSFPSGGETDTQYF.